The text below deals with one TCR beta chain. The sample contains more than one DNA sequence encoding this CDR3. The CDR3 extends over 14 amino acids. V trimming: 5 bases; J trimming: 0 bases; junction bases outside the gene matches: 3. In germline, CDR1 is LNHDA, CDR2 SQIVND (reference sequence). Study processing details: Estimation of nucleated cell counts relied on the amplification of reference gene primers. The repertoire was sequenced with immunoSEQ multiplex PCR; TCRdb's copy has only in-frame clones and lacks some. V and J calls and clone size come straight from that table; D and trimming were deduced from the DNA. The table includes 180,000 or so clones, approximately 83% detected once. This entry is derived from a study of blood T cell repertoires in COVID-19. Looking at the study overall: Specimens from acute and convalescent COVID-19 originated in the United States, Italy and Spain. T cells, B-cell-depleted T cells, or PBMCs supplied cDNA or gDNA.

The source material was peripheral blood. The chain employs TRBV19 and TRBJ2-7, with 8 bases lining up with TRBD1. This clonotype originated in a man aged 55 to 70 with acute or convalescent COVID-19. CDR3 sequence (DNA): TGTGCCAGTAGTCGACAGGGGAGCTCCTACGAGCAGTACTTC. Residues: CASSRQGSSYEQYF. Full variable domain (remainder filled in from reference TRBV19 and TRBJ2-7): DGGITQSPKYLFRKEGQNVTLSCEQNLNHDAMYWYRQDPGQGLRLIYYSQIVNDFQKGDIAEGYSVSREKKESFPLTVTSAQKNPTAFYLCASSRQGSSYEQYFGPGTRLTVT.